Ten or more counts support the clone carrying this T cell receptor (beta chain). Antigen unknown. The junction shows a germline mismatch at one end, possibly a read error. The record originates from a study of identical twins. Regarding the study as a whole: Findings came from cross-sectional statistics, without long-term follow-up of donors.

Unique molecular identifiers were present on the cDNA, and a universal primer site came from template switching. MiXCR, applied by TCRdb to the 5' RACE reads, yields one record per CDR3 protein. The table lists 690,000 or so distinct CDR3 sequences, 8.5% to 9% of them singletons, with about 0.98% in the top ten. This sample was also put to use in a study of yellow fever vaccine responses in identical twins.

Sequencing used PBMCs. The origin of this receptor is a woman aged 18-29 years in good health.

CDR3 DNA sequence: TGCGCCAGCAGCCTCCTCGGGGGTGGAACTGAAGCTTTCTTT. Protein product: CASSLLGGGTEAFF. The chain recombines TRBV27 with TRBJ1-1; TRBD1 might be the D (5 bases). Germline V lookup: CDR1 MNHEY, CDR2 SMNVEV (reference sequence). This CDR3 comprises 14 residues.